This TCR beta chain was identified in a study of cytomegalovirus exposure and HLA in healthy donors. Broader study findings: Both high specificity and high sensitivity reportedly marked the classifier's diagnosis of cytomegalovirus status. A later analysis found first-cohort TCR clusters tended to co-occur in the 120 validation repertoires. Most TCR sequences were seen very rarely across donors, but some public TCRs occurred in many.

CDR1 is LNHNV and CDR2 is YYDKDF in the germline V gene (reference sequence). Trimming shortened V by 1 base and J by 7 bases, and 10 bases separated the two germline ends. The CDR3 has 14 residues. This clone was counted a single time. Its antigen is currently unknown. Profiled with immunoSEQ multiplex PCR; TCRdb holds only in-frame clones, not every one. Found here are under 200,000 clones, 80% to 90% of them singletons; the top ten hold 5.7%. It was the approximately 130-subject validation cohort, separate from the roughly 700-subject first cohort, to which the donors belonged. What was sequenced was PBMCs. The chain uses TRBV15 and TRBJ1-4; D gene uncertain. The receptor comes from a woman aged 25 to 39 in good health and CMV-seronegative. The CDR3 sequence is CATSRGGGVEKLFF. The CDR3 DNA reads TGTGCCACCAGCAGAGGAGGTGGGGTTGAAAAACTGTTTTTT. Filled out from reference TRBV15 and TRBJ1-4, the complete variable domain reads DAMVIQNPRYQVTQFGKPVTLSCSQTLNHNVMYWYQQKSSQAPKLLFHYYDKDFNNEADTPDNFQSRRPNTSFCFLDIRSPGLGDTAMYLCATSRGGGVEKLFFGSGTQLSVL.